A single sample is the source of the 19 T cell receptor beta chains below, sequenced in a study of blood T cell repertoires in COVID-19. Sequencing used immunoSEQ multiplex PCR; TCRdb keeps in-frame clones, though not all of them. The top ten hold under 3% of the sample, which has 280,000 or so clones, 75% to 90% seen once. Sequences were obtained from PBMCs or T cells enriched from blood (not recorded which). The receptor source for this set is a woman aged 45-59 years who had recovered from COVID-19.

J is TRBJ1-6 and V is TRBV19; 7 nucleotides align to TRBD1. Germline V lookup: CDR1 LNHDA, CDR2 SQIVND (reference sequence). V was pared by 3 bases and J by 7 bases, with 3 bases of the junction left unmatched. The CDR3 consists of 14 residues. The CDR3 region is CASSIDRANSPLHF. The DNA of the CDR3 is TGTGCCAGTAGTATCGACAGGGCGAATTCACCCCTCCACTTT.

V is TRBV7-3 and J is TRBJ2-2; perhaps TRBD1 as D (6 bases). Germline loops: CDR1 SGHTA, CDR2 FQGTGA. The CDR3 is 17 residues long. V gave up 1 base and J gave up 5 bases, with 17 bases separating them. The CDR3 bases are TGTGCCAGCAGCTTAAATTCGTTGGGGGCCAGTACCGGGGAGCTGTTTTTT. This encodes CASSLNSLGASTGELFF.

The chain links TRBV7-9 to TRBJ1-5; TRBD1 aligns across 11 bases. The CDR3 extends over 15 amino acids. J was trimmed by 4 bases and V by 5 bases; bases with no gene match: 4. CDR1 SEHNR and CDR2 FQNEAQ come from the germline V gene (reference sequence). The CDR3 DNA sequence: TGTGCCAGCAGCATAGGACAGGGGGCTAATCAGCCCCAGCATTTT. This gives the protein CASSIGQGANQPQHF.

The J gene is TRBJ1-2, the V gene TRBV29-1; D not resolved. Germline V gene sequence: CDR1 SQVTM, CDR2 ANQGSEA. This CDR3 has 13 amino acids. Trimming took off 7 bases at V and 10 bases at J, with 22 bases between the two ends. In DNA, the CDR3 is TGCAGCGGCGGCGAAATGGCCCGAGGTTACTACACCTTC. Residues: CSGGEMARGYYTF. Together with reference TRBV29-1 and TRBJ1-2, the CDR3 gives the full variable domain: SAVISQKPSRDICQRGTSLTIQCQVDSQVTMMFWYRQQPGQSLTLIATANQGSEATYESGFVIDKFPISRPNLTFSTLTVSNMSPEDSSIYLCSGGEMARGYYTFGSGTRLTVV.

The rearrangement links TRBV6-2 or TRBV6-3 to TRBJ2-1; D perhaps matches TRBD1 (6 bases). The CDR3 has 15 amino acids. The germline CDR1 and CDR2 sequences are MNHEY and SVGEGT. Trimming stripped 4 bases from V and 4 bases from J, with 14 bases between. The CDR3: CASSSDREKYNEQFF. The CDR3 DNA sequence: TGTGCCAGCAGTTCGGACAGAGAAAAGTACAATGAGCAGTTCTTC.

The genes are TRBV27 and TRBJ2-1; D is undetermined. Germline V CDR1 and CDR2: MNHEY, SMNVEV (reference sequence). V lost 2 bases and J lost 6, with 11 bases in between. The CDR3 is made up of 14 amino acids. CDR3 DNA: TGTGCCAGCAGTTTAAACGCTAGGAGCAATGAGCAGTTCTTC. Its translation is CASSLNARSNEQFF.

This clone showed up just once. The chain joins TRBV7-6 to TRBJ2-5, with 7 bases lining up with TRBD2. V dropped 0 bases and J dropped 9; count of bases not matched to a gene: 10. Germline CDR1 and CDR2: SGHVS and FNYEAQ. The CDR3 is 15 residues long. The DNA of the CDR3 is TGTGCCAGCAGCTTAGCGAAGGCTACCGCGGGGGCCCAGTACTTC. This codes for CASSLAKATAGAQYF.

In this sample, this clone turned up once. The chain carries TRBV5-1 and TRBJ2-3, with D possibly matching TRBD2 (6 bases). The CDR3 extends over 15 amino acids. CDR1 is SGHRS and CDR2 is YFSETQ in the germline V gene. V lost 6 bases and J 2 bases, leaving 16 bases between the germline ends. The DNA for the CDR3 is TGCGCCAGCAACTCCAATAGCGGCACCACAGATACGCAGTATTTT. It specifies CASNSNSGTTDTQYF.

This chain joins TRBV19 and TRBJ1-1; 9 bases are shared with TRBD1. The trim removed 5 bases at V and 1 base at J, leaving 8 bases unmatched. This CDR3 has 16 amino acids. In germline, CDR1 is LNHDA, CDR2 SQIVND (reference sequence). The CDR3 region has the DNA TGTGCCAGTAGTCGGGTCCCGGGACAGGGGAACACTGAAGCTTTCTTT. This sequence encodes CASSRVPGQGNTEAFF.

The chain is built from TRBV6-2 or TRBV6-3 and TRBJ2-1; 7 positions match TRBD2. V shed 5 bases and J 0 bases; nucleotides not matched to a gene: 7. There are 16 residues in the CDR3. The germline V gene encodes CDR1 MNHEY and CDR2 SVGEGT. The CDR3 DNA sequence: TGTGCCAGCAGTGCACCGTTAGCGGGCTCCTACAATGAGCAGTTCTTC. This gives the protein CASSAPLAGSYNEQFF.

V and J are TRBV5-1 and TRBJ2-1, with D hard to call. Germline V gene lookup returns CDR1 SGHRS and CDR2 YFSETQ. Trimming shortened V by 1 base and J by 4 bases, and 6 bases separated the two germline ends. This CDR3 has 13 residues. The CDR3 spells CASSLTGYNEQFF. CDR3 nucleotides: TGCGCCAGCAGCTTGACTGGTTACAATGAGCAGTTCTTC.

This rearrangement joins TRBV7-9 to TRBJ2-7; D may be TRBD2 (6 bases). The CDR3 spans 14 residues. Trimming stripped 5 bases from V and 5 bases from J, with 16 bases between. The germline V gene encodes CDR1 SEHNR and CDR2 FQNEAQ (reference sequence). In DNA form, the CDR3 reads TGTGCCAGCAGCCGTCAATCGGGGGAGGACGAGCAGTACTTC. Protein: CASSRQSGEDEQYF. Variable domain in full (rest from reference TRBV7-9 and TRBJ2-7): DTGVSQNPRHKITKRGQNVTFRCDPISEHNRLYWYRQTLGQGPEFLTYFQNEAQLEKSRLLSDRFSAERPKGSFSTLEIQRTEQGDSAMYLCASSRQSGEDEQYFGPGTRLTVT.

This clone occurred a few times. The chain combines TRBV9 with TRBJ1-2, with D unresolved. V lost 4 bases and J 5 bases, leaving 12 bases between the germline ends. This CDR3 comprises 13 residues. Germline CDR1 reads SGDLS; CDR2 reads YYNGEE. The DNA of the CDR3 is TGTGCCAGCAGCCCGTCGGGCGGGTATGGCTACACCTTC. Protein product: CASSPSGGYGYTF. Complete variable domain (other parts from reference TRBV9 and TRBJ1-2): DSGVTQTPKHLITATGQRVTLRCSPRSGDLSVYWYQQSLDQGLQFLIQYYNGEERAKGNILERFSAQQFPDLHSELNLSSLELGDSALYFCASSPSGGYGYTFGSGTRLTVV.

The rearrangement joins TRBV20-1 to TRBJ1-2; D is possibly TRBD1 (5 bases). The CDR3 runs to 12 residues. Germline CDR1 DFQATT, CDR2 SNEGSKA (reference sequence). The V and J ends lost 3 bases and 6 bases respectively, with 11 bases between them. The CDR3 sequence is CSASKGVDGYTF. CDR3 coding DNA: TGCAGTGCTAGTAAAGGGGTAGATGGCTACACCTTC.

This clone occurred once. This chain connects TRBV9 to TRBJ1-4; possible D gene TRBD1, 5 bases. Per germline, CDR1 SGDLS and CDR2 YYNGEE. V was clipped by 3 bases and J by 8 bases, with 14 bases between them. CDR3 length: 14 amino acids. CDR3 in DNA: TGTGCCAGCAGCGAGGGACGGCGGGGGGAAAAACTGTTTTTT. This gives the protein CASSEGRRGEKLFF. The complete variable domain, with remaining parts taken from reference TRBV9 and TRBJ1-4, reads DSGVTQTPKHLITATGQRVTLRCSPRSGDLSVYWYQQSLDQGLQFLIQYYNGEERAKGNILERFSAQQFPDLHSELNLSSLELGDSALYFCASSEGRRGEKLFFGSGTQLSVL.

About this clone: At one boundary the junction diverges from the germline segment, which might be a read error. The CDR3: CASSWAGTGGPESF. Written as DNA, the CDR3 is TGTGCCAGCAGTTGGGCCGGGACAGGGGGACCTGAAAGCTTC. The chain has TRBV27 and TRBJ1-2; 11 bases align to TRBD1. CDR3 size: 14 residues. Germline V lookup: CDR1 MNHEY, CDR2 SMNVEV (reference sequence).

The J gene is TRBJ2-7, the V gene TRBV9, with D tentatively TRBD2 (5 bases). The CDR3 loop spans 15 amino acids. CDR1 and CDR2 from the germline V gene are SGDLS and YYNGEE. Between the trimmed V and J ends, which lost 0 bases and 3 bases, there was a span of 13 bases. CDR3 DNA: TGTGCCAGCAGCGTAGGCGGAGGAAAGGGCTACGAGCAGTACTTC. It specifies CASSVGGGKGYEQYF. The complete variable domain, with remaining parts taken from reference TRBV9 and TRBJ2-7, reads DSGVTQTPKHLITATGQRVTLRCSPRSGDLSVYWYQQSLDQGLQFLIQYYNGEERAKGNILERFSAQQFPDLHSELNLSSLELGDSALYFCASSVGGGKGYEQYFGPGTRLTVT.

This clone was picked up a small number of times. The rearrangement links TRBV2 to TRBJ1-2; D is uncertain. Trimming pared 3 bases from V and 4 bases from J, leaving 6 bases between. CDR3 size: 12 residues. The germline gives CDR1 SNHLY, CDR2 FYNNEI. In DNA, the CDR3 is TGTGCCAGCAGTGAGGGCAGCTATGGCTACACCTTC. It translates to CASSEGSYGYTF.

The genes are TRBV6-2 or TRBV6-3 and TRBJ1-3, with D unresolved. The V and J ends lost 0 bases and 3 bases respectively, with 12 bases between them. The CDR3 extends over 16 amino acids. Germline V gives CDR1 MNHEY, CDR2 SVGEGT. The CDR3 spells CASSYSRRGNGNTIYF. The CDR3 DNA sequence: TGTGCCAGCAGTTACTCGAGGAGAGGTAATGGAAACACCATATATTTT.